These 8 T cell receptor beta chains share one sample of origin, sequenced in a study of CD8 T cells in Susac syndrome. Roughly 0.45 to 1 ug RNA was reverse transcribed with random hexamers. MiXCR, run by TCRdb on the immunoSEQ multiplex PCR reads, gives a single entry per CDR3 protein. The sample lists 250,000 to 300,000 distinct CDR3 sequences, 85% seen once, with approximately 0.2% in the top ten. Sequencing was done on a sample of CD8+ T cells from PBMCs. The receptors were sampled from a human donor with multiple sclerosis.

This CDR3 reads CASSLPRDLGVHGYTF. CDR3 nucleotides: TGTGCCAGCAGTTTGCCCAGGGACTTAGGGGTGCATGGCTACACCTTC. The chain combines TRBV28 with TRBJ1-2; a possible D gene is TRBD1 (5 bases). Germline lookup yields CDR1 MDHEN and CDR2 SYDVKM. Trimming pared 3 bases from V and 6 bases from J, leaving 20 bases between. The CDR3 runs 16 residues.

V usage is TRBV29-1 and J usage is TRBJ2-2; D uncertain. The CDR3 length is 12 residues. Germline CDR1 reads SQVTM; CDR2 reads ANQGSEA. The V end lost 7 bases, the J end lost 1 base, and 7 bases lay between the germline ends. The CDR3 nucleotides read TGCAGCGCCTTGCGGAACACCGGGGAGCTGTTTTTT. Amino acid sequence: CSALRNTGELFF.

The gene calls are TRBV29-1 and TRBJ2-7; TRBD1 might be the D (5 bases). Between the trimmed V and J ends, which lost 4 bases and 1 base, there was a span of 20 bases. Per the germline V gene, CDR1 is SQVTM and CDR2 is ANQGSEA. The CDR3 contains 16 residues. This CDR3 reads CSVVRIKYDSSYEQYF. In nucleotides, the CDR3 is TGCAGCGTTGTACGAATTAAATATGACAGTTCCTACGAGCAGTACTTC.

This clonotype occurred a few times. This rearrangement joins TRBV7-9 to TRBJ2-7; TRBD2 might be the D (5 bases). V was cut by 5 bases and J by 0 bases, with 14 bases left in between. The CDR3 spans 15 residues. Germline lookup yields CDR1 SEHNR and CDR2 FQNEAQ (reference sequence). CDR3 sequence reads: CASSPEEVTSYEQYF. DNA of the CDR3: TGTGCCAGCAGCCCCGAGGAGGTTACCTCCTACGAGCAGTACTTC. The full variable domain, with the rest looked up from reference TRBV7-9 and TRBJ2-7, is DTGVSQNPRHKITKRGQNVTFRCDPISEHNRLYWYRQTLGQGPEFLTYFQNEAQLEKSRLLSDRFSAERPKGSFSTLEIQRTEQGDSAMYLCASSPEEVTSYEQYFGPGTRLTVT.

This chain links TRBV6-2 or TRBV6-3 with TRBJ2-1; TRBD2 matches at 8 bases. There are 16 residues in the CDR3. CDR1 is MNHEY, CDR2 SVGEGT, per germline. V shed 8 bases, J shed 3 bases, and the junction held 12 bases outside the gene matches. This CDR3 is CASSGEAGGYYNEQFF. The CDR3 region has the DNA TGTGCCAGCTCCGGGGAGGCGGGAGGTTACTACAATGAGCAGTTCTTC.

This clonotype appeared a single time. The chain combines TRBV15 with TRBJ1-2, with D possibly matching TRBD1 (5 bases). Germline CDR1 LNHNV, CDR2 YYDKDF (reference sequence). The V end lost 4 bases, the J end lost 2 bases, and 14 bases lay between the germline ends. CDR3 length: 15 amino acids. In DNA, the CDR3 is TGTGCCACCAGCACAAGAAGCAGGGCAAACTATGGCTACACCTTC. Its protein is CATSTRSRANYGYTF.

This chain uses TRBV30 with TRBJ1-2, with D unresolved. The V gene's germline CDR1 is GTSNPN and CDR2 SVGIG (reference sequence). The CDR3 covers 13 residues. With 3 bases removed from V and 0 bases from J, the gap between germline ends came to 8 bases. The CDR3 sequence: CAWSDGANYGYTF. CDR3 sequence (DNA): TGTGCCTGGAGCGACGGGGCTAACTATGGCTACACCTTC.

Of note for this clonotype: A read error may account for a junction end that differs from germline. The V and J genes are TRBV24-1 and TRBJ2-7; 7 nucleotides align to TRBD1. This CDR3 contains 14 residues. Per germline, CDR1 KGHDR and CDR2 SFDVKD. CDR3 sequence reads: CATSDTGTAYEQHF. The CDR3 bases are TGTGCCACCAGTGACACCGGGACAGCCTACGAGCAGCACTTC.